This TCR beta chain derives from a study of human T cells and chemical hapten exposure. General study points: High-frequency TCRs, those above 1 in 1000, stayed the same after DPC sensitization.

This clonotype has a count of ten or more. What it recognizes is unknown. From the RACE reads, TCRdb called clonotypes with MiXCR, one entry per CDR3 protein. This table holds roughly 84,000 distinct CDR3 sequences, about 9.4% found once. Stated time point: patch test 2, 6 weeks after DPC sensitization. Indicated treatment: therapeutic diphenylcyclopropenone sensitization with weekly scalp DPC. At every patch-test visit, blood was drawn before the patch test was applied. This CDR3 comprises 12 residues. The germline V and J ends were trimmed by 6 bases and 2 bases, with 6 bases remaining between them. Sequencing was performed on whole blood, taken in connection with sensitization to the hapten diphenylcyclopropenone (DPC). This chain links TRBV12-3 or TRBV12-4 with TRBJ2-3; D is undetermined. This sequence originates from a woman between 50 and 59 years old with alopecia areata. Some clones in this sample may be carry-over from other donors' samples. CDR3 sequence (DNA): TGTGCCAGCAGACGAGACACAGATACGCAGTATTTT. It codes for CASRRDTDTQYF.